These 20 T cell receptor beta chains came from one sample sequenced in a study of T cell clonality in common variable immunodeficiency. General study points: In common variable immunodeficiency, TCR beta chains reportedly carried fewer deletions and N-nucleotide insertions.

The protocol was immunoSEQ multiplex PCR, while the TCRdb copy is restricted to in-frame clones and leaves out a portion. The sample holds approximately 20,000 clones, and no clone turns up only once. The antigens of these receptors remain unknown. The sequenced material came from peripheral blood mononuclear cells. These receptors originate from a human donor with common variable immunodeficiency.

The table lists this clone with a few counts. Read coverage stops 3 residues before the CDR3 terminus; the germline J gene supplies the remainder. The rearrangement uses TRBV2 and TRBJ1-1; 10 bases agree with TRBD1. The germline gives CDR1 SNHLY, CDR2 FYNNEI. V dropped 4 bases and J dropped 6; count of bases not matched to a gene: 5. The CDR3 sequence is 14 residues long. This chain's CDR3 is CASSGGTGASEAFF. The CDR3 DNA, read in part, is TGTGCCAGCAGTGGGGGGACAGGGGCTTCTGAA. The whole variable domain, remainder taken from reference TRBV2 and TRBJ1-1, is EPEVTQTPSHQVTQMGQEVILRCVPISNHLYFYWYRQILGQKVEFLVSFYNNEISEKSEIFDDQFSVERPDGSNFTLKIRSTKLEDSAMYFCASSGGTGASEAFFGQGTRLTVV.

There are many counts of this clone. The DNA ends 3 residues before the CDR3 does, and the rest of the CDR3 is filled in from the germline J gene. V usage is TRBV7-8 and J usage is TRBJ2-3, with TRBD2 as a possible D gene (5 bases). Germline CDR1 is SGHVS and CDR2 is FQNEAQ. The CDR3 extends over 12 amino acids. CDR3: CASSPERITQYF. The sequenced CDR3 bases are TGTGCCAGCAGCCCCGAGCGGATAACG.

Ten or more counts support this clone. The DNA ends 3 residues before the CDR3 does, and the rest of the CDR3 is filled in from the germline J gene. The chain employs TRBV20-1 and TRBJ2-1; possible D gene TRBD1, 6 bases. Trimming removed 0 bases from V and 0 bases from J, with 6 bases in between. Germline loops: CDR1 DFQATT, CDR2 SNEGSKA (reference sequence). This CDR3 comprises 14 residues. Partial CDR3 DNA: TGCAGTGCTAGAGACAGGGGCTCCTACAATGAG. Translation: CSARDRGSYNE. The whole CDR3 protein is CSARDRGSYNEQFF.

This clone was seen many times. CDR3 bases read: TGTGCCAGCAGCTCGCAGGGGGCCCTAATAGGC. Translated: CASSSQGALIG. The full CDR3 is CASSSQGALIGYTF. The chain couples TRBV7-2 to TRBJ1-2, with TRBD1 identical over 8 bases. The read ends 3 residues shy of where the CDR3 ends; the end is completed using the germline J gene. The CDR3 is 14 amino acids. The germline CDR1 and CDR2 sequences are SGHTA and FQGNSA.

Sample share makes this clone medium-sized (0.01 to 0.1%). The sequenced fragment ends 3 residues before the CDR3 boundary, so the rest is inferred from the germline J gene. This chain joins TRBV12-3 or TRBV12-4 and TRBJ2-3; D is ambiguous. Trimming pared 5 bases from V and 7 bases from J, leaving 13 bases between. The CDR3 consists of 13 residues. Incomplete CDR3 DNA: TGTGCCAGCAGTGTATCACAGAGAAATACG. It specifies CASSVSQRNT. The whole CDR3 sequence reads CASSVSQRNTQYF.

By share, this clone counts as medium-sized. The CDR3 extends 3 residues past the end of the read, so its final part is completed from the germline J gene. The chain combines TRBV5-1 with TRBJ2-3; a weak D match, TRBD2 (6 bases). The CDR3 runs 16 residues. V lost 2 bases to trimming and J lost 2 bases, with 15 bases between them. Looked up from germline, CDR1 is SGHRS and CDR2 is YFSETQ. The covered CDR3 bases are TGCGCCAGCAGCTTTAGGGCTAGCGCGTTCACAGATACG. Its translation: CASSFRASAFTDT. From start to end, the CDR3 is CASSFRASAFTDTQYF.

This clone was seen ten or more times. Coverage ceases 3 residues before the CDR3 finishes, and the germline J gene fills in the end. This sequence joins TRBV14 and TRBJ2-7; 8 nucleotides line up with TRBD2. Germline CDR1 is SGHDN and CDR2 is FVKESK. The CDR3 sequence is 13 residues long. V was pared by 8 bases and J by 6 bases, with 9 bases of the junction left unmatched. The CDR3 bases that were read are TGTGCCAGCTCAACTTTAGCGGGATTCGAG. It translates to CASSTLAGFE. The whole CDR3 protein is CASSTLAGFEQYF.

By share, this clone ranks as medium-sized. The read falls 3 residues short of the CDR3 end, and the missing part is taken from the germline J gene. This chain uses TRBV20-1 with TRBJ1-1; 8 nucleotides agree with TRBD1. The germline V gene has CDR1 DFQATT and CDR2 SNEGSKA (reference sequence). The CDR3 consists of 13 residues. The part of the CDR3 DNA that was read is TGCAGTGCTAGAGGACAGGGGATCGAGGAG. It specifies CSARGQGIEE. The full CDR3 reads CSARGQGIEEAFF.

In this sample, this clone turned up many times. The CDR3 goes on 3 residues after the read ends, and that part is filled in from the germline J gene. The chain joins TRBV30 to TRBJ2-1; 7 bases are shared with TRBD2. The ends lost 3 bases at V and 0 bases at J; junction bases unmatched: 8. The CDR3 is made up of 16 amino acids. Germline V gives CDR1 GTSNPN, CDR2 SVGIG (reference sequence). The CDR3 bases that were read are TGTGCCTGGAGGTGGGGAGGGGCTAGCTCCTACAATGAG. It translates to CAWRWGGASSYNE. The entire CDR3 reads CAWRWGGASSYNEQFF.

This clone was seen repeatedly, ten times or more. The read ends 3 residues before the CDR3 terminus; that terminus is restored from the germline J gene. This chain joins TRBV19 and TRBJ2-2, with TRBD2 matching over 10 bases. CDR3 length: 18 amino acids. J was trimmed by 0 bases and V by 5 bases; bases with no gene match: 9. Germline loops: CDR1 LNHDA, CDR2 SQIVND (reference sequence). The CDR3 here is CASSPPWGTSANTGELFF. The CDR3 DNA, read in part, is TGTGCCAGTAGTCCTCCCTGGGGGACTAGCGCGAACACCGGGGAG.

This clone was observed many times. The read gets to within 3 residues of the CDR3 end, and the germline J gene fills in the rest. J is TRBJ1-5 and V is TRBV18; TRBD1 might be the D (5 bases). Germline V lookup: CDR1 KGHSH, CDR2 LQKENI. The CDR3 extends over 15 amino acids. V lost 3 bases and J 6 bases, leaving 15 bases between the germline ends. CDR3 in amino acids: CASSPDQGGGQPQHF. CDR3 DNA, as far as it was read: TGTGCCAGCTCACCCGACCAGGGAGGCGGTCAGCCC.

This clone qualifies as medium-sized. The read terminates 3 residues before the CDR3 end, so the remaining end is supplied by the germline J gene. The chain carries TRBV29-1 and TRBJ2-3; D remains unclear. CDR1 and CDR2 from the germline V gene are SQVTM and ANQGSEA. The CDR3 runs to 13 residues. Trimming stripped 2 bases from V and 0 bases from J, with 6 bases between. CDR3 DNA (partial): TGCAGCGTTGAACCCCAGAGCACAGATACG. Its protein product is CSVEPQSTDT. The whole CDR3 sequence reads CSVEPQSTDTQYF.

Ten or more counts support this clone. This chain's CDR3 is CSARMQDTYEQYF. The part of the CDR3 DNA that was read is TGCAGTGCTAGGATGCAGGATACCTACGAG. The V call is TRBV20-1, the J call TRBJ2-7; D gene unclear. The read terminates 3 residues ahead of where the CDR3 ends, so the germline J gene completes it. V was shortened by 3 bases and J by 2 bases, with 11 bases between the two germline ends. The CDR3 consists of 13 residues. Germline V gene data show CDR1 as DFQATT and CDR2 as SNEGSKA (reference sequence).

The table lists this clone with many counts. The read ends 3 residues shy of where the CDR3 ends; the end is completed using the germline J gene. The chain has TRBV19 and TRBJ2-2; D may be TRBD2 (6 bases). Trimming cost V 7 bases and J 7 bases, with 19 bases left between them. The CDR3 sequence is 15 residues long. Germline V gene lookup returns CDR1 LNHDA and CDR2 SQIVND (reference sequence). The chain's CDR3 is CASTSVGGRVGELFF. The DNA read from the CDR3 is TGTGCCAGTACCTCAGTCGGGGGAAGGGTCGGGGAG.

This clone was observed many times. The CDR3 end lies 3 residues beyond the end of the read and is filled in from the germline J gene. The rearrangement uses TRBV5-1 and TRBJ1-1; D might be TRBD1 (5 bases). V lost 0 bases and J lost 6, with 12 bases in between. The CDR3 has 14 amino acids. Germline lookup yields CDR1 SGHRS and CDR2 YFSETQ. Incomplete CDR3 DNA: TGCGCCAGCAGCTTGGAGGGCAGGGCCCCTGAA. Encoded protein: CASSLEGRAPE. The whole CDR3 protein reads CASSLEGRAPEAFF.

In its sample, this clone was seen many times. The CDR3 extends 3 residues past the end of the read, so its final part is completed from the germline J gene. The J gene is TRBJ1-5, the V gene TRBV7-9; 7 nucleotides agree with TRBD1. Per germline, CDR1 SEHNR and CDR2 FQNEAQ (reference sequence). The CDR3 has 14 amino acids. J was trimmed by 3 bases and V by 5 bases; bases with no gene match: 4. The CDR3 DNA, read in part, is TGTGCCAGCAGCCAAACAGGGGACAATCAGCCC. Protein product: CASSQTGDNQP. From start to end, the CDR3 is CASSQTGDNQPQHF.

The CDR3 region is CASSRGTALNEKLFF. Incomplete CDR3 DNA: TGTGCCAGCAGCCGGGGGACAGCTCTTAATGAAAAA. The rearrangement joins TRBV7-3 to TRBJ1-4; 7 nucleotides agree with TRBD1. Read data end 3 residues before the CDR3 end; the end is taken from the germline J gene. J lost 4 bases, V lost 5 bases, and 7 bases had no gene match. The CDR3 is made up of 15 amino acids. In germline, CDR1 is SGHTA, CDR2 FQGTGA. The full variable domain, in which reference TRBV7-3 and TRBJ1-4 provide the parts outside the CDR3, is GAGVSQTPSNKVTEKGKYVELRCDPISGHTALYWYRQSLGQGPEFLIYFQGTGAADDSGLPNDRFFAVRPEGSVSTLKIQRTERGDSAVYLCASSRGTALNEKLFFGSGTQLSVL.

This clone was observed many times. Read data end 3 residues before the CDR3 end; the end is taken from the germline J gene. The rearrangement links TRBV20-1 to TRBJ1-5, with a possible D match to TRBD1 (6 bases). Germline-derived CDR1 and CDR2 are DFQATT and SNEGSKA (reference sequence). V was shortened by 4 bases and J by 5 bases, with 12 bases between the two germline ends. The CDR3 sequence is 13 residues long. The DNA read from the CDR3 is TGCAGTGCTACGGACAGCGAGGATCAGCCC. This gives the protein CSATDSEDQP. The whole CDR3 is CSATDSEDQPQHF.

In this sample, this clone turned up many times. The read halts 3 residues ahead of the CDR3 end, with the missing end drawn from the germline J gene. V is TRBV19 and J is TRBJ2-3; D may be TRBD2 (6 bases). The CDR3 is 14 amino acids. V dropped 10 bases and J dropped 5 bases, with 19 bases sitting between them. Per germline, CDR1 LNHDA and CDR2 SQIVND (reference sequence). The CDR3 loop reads CAIHMAGRQDTQYF. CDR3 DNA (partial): TGTGCCATCCACATGGCGGGGAGGCAAGATACG.

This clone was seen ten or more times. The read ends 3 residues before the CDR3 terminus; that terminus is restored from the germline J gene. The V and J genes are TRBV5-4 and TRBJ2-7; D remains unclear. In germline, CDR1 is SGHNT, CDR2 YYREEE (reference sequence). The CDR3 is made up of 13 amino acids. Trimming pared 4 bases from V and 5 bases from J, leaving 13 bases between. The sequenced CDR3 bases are TGTGCCAGCAGCCCATTCAACCGGGACGAG. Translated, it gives CASSPFNRDE. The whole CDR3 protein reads CASSPFNRDEQYF.